This T cell receptor (beta chain) was captured in a study of T cell repertoires in cytomegalovirus infection. Study-wide background: CMV infection plus the matching HLA type was flagged by public TCR beta signatures.

In TCRdb, the reads were re-called with MiXCR into one record per CDR3 protein. The table includes about 130,000 distinct CDR3 sequences, roughly 9% detected once. There are many counts of this clonotype. Its matching antigen is unknown. Study-wide points: HLA-C-restricted CMV-specific TCR beta clonotypes were dominant in the ex vivo response. The cumulative frequency of public TCR beta families distinguished individuals who carried CMV together with the relevant HLA.

CDR3 length equals 14 residues. Trimming removed 6 bases from V and 0 bases from J, with 12 bases in between. From germline, CDR1 is MDHEN and CDR2 SYDVKM. This TCR derives from a human donor in good health (CMV status not recorded). Some clones in this sample may be carry-over from other donors' samples. The V call is TRBV28, the J call TRBJ2-7; D possibly corresponds to TRBD2 (5 bases). The sequenced sample consisted of PBMCs. The CDR3 region is CASRPPGSSYEQYF. In DNA form, the CDR3 reads TGTGCCAGCAGGCCACCGGGGAGCTCCTACGAGCAGTACTTC.